This T cell receptor beta chain appears in the sequencing data of a study of T-cell memory formation after mild COVID-19. Looking at the study overall: The TCR clusters were mostly specific to one donor. Notes on the study in general: Clones contracting across day 15 to 85 had a balanced CD4/CD8 profile; later expanding clones leaned CD4+. Cross-reactive memory apparently joined, as some responding clones appeared in pre-infection memory.

Sample barcodes and UMIs were carried by the TCR alpha and TCR beta cDNA libraries that 5'RACE generated with constant-segment primers. TCRdb re-called the 5' RACE reads through MiXCR, storing one row per CDR3 protein. The sample comprises fewer than 450,000 distinct CDR3 sequences, approximately 24% of which are singletons, and roughly 8.9% rests with the top ten. Details on this clonotype: Its specificity is unknown.

CDR1 is MGHRA and CDR2 is YSYEKL in the germline V gene. The CDR3 contains 18 residues. With 3 bases clipped from V and 0 bases from J, the junction kept 6 bases outside the gene matches. The source of this sequence is an adult woman who had mild COVID-19 (a few samples of this study predate the infection). Cell type and time point are not known. The material sequenced was PBMCs or a T cell subset sorted from them (not recorded which). This rearrangement joins TRBV4-1 to TRBJ2-6, with 9 bases matching TRBD1. The CDR3 DNA reads as TGCGCCAGCAGCCAGACCGGGACAGGGCCCTCTGGGGCCAACGTCCTGACTTTC. This encodes CASSQTGTGPSGANVLTF.